The TCR beta chain described here comes from a study of cytomegalovirus exposure and HLA in healthy donors. Findings of the study overall: In a later analysis, parvovirus B19, influenza, CMV and Epstein-Barr virus appeared linked to several top co-occurrence clusters.

The table lists this clone with a count of one. The antigen is not known. V was cut by 8 bases and J by 2 bases, with 12 bases left in between. Germline V gene data show CDR1 as GTSNPN and CDR2 as SVGIG (reference sequence). The CDR3 covers 12 residues. The PCR was carried out with 60 Vbeta primers and 13 Jbeta primers. TCRdb's copy holds only in-frame clones and misses some; the assay was immunoSEQ multiplex PCR. The sample holds over 130,000 clones, around 75% seen once. The chain carries TRBV30 and TRBJ2-5; unclear D gene. This receptor was obtained from a human donor in good health. The sequencing input was PBMCs. CDR3 loop: CAKSRGQETQYF. The CDR3, as DNA: TGTGCCAAATCGCGCGGTCAAGAGACCCAGTACTTC.